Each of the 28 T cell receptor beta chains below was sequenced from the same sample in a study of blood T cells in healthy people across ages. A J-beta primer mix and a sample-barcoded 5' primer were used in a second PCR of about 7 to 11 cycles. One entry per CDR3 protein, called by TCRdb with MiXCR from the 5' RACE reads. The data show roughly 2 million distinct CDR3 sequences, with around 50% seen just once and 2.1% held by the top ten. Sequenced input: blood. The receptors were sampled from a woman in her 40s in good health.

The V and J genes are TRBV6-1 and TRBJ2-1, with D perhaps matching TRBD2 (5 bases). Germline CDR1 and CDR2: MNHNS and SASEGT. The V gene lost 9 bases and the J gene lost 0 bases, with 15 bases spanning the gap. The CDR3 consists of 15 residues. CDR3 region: CASPTEGNSYNEQFF. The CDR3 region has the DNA TGTGCCAGTCCTACAGAGGGAAACTCCTACAATGAGCAGTTCTTC.

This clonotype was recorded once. The CDR3 is CASSGGQGRNTIYF. The CDR3 DNA reads as TGTGCCAGCAGCGGGGGACAAGGCCGAAACACCATATATTTT. The chain couples TRBV7-8 to TRBJ1-3; a possible D gene is TRBD1 (6 bases). Germline CDR1 is SGHVS and CDR2 is FQNEAQ. There are 14 residues in the CDR3. V was pared by 5 bases and J by 5 bases, with 13 bases between.

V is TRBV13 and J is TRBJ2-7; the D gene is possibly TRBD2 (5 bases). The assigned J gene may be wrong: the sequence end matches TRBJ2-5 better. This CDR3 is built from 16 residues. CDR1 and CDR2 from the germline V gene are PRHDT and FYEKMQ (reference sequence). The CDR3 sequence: CASSLRPMRGGETQYF. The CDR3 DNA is TGTGCCAGCAGCCTGAGACCAATGAGAGGAGGAGAGACCCAGTACTTC.

The DNA for the CDR3 is TGTGCCAGCAGCCGCACAATGAACACTGAAGCTTTCTTT. It encodes CASSRTMNTEAFF. The chain links TRBV7-2 to TRBJ1-1; D is unclear. CDR1 and CDR2 from the germline V gene are SGHTA and FQGNSA. This CDR3 comprises 13 residues. Deletions cut 5 bases from V and 0 bases from J, with 7 bases between.

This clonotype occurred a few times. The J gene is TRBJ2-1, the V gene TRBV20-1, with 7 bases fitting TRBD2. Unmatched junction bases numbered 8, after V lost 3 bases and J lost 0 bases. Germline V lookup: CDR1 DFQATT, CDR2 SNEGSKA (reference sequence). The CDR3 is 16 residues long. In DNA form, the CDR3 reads TGCAGTGCTAGGATCCTAGCGGAGCACTCCTACAATGAGCAGTTCTTC. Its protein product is CSARILAEHSYNEQFF.

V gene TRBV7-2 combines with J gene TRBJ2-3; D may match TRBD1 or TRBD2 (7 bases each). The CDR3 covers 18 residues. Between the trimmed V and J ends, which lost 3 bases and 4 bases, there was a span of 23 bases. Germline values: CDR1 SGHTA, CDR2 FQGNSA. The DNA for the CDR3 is TGTGCCAGCAGCTTCTGGACAGGAGGGTACACTAGCGCAGATACGCAGTATTTT. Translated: CASSFWTGGYTSADTQYF. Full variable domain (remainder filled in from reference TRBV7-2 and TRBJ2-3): GAGVSQSPSNKVTEKGKDVELRCDPISGHTALYWYRQSLGQGLEFLIYFQGNSAPDKSGLPSDRFSAERTGGSVSTLTIQRTQQEDSAVYLCASSFWTGGYTSADTQYFGPGTRLTVL.

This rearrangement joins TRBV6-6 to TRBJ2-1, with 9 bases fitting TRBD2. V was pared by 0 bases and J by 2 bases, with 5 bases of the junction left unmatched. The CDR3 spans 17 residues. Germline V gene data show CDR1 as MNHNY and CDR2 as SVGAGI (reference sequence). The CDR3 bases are TGTGCCAGCAGTTACTCCAGACTAGCGGCTACCTACAATGAGCAGTTCTTC. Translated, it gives CASSYSRLAATYNEQFF.

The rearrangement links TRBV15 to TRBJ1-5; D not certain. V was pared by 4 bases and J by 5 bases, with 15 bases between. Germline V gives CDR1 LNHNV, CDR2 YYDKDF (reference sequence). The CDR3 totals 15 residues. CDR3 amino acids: CATSKYSAAHQPQHF. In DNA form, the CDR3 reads TGTGCCACCAGCAAGTATAGCGCCGCTCATCAGCCCCAGCATTTT.

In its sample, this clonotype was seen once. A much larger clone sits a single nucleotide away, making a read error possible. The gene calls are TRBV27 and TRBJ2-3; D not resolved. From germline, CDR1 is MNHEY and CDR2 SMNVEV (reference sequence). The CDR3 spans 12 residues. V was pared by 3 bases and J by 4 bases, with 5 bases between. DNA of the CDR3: TGTGCCAGCAGTTTTTTTCCAGATACGCAGTATTTT. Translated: CASSFFPDTQYF.

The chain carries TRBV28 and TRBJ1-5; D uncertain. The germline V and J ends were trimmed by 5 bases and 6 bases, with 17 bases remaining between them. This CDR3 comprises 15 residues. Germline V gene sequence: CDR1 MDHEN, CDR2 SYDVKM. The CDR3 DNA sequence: TGTGCCAGCAGTCCCTCGGGAGGGATCGGTCAGCCCCAGCATTTT. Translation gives CASSPSGGIGQPQHF.

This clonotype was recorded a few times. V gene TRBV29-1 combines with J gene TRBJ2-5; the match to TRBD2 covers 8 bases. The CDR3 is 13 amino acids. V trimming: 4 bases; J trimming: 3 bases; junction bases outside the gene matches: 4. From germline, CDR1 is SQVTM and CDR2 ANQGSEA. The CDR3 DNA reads TGCAGCGTTGTTGCGGGGGGTGAAGAGACCCAGTACTTC. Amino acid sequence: CSVVAGGEETQYF.

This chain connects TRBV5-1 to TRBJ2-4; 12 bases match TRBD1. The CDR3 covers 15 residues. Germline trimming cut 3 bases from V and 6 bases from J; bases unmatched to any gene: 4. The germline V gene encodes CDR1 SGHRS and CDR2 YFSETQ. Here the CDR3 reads CASSSGTGGLNIQYF. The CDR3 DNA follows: TGCGCCAGCAGCTCCGGGACAGGGGGCCTAAACATTCAGTACTTC.

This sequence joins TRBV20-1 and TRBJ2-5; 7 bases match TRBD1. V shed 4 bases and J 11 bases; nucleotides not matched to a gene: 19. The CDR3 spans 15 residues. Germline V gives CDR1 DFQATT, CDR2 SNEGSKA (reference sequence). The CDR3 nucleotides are TGCAGTGCTATAAACTTTGGACAGGCCTACAATGAGCAGTACTTC. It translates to CSAINFGQAYNEQYF.

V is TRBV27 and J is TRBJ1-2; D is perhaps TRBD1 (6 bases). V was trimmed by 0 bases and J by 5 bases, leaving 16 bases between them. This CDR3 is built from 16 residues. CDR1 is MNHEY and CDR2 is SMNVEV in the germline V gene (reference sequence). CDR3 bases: TGTGCCAGCAGTTTATCGATGGGGGGGCAACGTTATGGCTACACCTTC. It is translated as CASSLSMGGQRYGYTF.

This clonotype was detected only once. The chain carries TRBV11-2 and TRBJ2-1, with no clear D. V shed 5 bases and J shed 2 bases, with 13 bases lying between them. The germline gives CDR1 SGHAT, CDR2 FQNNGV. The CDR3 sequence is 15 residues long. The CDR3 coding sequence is TGTGCCAGCAGCCCCCGCACAACCGCCTACAATGAGCAGTTCTTC. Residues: CASSPRTTAYNEQFF. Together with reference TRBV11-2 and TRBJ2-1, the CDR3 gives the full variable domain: EAGVAQSPRYKIIEKRQSVAFWCNPISGHATLYWYQQILGQGPKLLIQFQNNGVVDDSQLPKDRFSAERLKGVDSTLKIQPAKLEDSAVYLCASSPRTTAYNEQFFGPGTRLTVL.

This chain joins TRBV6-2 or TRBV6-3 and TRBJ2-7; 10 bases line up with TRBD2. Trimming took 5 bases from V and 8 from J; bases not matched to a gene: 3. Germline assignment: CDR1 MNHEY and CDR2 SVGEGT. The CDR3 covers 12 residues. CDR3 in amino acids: CASSQLAGKQYF. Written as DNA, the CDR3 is TGTGCCAGCAGTCAACTAGCGGGGAAGCAGTACTTC.

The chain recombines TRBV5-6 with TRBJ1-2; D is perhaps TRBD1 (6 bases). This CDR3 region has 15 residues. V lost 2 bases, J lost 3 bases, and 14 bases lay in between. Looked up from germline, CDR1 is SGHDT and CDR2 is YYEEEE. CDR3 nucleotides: TGTGCCAGCAGCTTTTCGCAGGGGTTTTACTATGGCTACACCTTC. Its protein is CASSFSQGFYYGYTF.

CDR3 nucleotide sequence: TGTGCCAGCAGTGATAGATCGTACTACGAGCAGTACTTC. As protein: CASSDRSYYEQYF. The chain combines TRBV2 with TRBJ2-7; no clear D gene. CDR3 size: 13 residues. Germline lookup yields CDR1 SNHLY and CDR2 FYNNEI. V dropped 3 bases and J dropped 3 bases, with 9 bases sitting between them.

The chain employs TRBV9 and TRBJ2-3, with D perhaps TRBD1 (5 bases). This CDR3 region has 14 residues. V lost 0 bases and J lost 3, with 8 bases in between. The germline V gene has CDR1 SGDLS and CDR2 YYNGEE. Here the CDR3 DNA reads TGTGCCAGCAGCGTAGTGTCAGGGACAGATACGCAGTATTTT. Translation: CASSVVSGTDTQYF.

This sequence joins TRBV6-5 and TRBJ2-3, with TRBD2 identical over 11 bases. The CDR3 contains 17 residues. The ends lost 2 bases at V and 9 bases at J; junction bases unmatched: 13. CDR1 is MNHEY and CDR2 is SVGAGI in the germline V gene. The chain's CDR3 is CASSYRIAGGPSWTQYF. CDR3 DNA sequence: TGTGCCAGCAGTTACAGGATAGCGGGGGGGCCCAGTTGGACGCAGTATTTT.

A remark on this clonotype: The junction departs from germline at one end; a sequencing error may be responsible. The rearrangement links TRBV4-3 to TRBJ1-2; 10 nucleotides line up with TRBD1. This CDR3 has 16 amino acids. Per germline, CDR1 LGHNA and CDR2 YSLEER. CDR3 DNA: TGCGCCAGCAGCCAAGATGACAGGGGGCTAGACTATGACTACACCTTC. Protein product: CASSQDDRGLDYDYTF.

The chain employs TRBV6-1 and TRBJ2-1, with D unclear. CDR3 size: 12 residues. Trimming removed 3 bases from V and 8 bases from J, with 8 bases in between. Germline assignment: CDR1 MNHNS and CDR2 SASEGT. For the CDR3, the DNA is TGTGCCAGCAGTGATCCCGTCCATGAGCAGTTCTTC. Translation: CASSDPVHEQFF.

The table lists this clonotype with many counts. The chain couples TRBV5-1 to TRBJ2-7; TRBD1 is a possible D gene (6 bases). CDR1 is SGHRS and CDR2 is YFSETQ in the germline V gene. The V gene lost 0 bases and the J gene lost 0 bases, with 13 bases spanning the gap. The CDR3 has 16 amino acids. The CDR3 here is CASSLAAGTPSYEQYF. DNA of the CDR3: TGCGCCAGCAGCTTGGCCGCCGGGACACCCTCCTACGAGCAGTACTTC.

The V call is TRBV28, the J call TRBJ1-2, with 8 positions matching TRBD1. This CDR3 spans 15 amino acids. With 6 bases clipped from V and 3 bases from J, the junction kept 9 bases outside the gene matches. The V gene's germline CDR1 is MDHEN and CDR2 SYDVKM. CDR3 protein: CASRIGTGGDYGYTF. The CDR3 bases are TGTGCCAGCAGGATAGGGACAGGAGGGGACTATGGCTACACCTTC.

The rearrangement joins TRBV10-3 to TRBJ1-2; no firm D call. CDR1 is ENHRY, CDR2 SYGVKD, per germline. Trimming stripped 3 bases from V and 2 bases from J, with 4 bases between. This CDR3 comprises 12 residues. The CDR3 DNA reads TGTGCCATCAGTGATGCCAACTATGGCTACACCTTC. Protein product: CAISDANYGYTF.

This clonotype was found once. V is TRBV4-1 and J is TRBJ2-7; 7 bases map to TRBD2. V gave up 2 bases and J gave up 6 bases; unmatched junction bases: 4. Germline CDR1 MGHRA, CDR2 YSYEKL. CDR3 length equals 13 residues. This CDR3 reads CASSQSLAREQYF. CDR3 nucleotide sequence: TGCGCCAGCAGCCAATCACTAGCGCGCGAGCAGTACTTC.

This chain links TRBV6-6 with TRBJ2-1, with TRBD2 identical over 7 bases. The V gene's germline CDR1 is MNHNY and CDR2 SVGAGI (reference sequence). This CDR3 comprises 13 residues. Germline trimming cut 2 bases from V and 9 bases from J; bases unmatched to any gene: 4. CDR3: CASSYRREGEQFF. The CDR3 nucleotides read TGTGCCAGCAGTTACCGCAGGGAGGGTGAGCAGTTCTTC.

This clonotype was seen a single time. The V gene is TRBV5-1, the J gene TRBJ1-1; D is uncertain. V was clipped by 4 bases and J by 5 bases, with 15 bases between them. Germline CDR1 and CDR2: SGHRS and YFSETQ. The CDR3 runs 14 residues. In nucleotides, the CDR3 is TGCGCCAGCAGCAGAGCCATCCAGAAAACTGAAGCTTTCTTT. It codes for CASSRAIQKTEAFF.